The present T cell receptor beta chain was sequenced within a study of blood T cells in healthy people across ages (dated by TCRdb to 2013 to 2016). Some background on the complete study: In model experiments, roughly one uniquely barcoded TCR beta cDNA molecule per two T cells was captured by template switching. Using the same blood draw, the study looked at two additional independent replicas of 1 million unique cDNA reads for two donors, one aged 18 to 30 and the other aged 80 or older. Four age groups were formed from the donors: young (average 16 years), middle-aged (around 37), aged (62) and long-lived (about 75). The study measured age-related changes in TCR beta repertoire diversity using deep sequencing normalized with unique cDNA molecular identifiers. To avoid experimental bias, donors of different ages were distributed randomly across sequencing lanes. The research as a whole found: Total diversity estimates from one million sequenced T cells were considered lower bounds and underestimates. The percentage of naive T cells measured by flow cytometry correlated strongly with observed TCR beta diversity. Observed TCR beta diversity per million T cells fell roughly linearly with age, and a significant reduction was already apparent by age approximately 41. Since profiling was done on bulk unsorted PBMCs, naive and antigen-experienced compartments could not be conclusively compared. The CMV infection status of donors was not known, potentially confounding age-related changes in expanded clonotypes. Compared with the aged group, the long-lived group had more naive CD4+ T cells, fewer expanded clones and increased TCR diversity, suggesting age selection.

The method behind the library was 5' RACE. A second about 7 to 12 cycle PCR used a sample-barcoded 5' primer and a J-beta primer mix. Each TCR beta cDNA molecule received a unique molecular identifier from a template-switch 5' adaptor carrying 12 random nucleotides. Each sample yielded at least 3 million CDR3-containing paired-end reads. The Mint cDNA synthesis kit, primed by a TRBC-specific oligonucleotide, was used to synthesize first-strand cDNA from all RNA. All cDNA was treated with uracil-DNA glycosylase and then went through a first 18-cycle PCR with the universal primers M1SS and BC2_uni_R. Regarding the original processing steps: For normalization, 1 million high-quality reads were randomly selected from each sample, with every read carrying a distinct molecular identifier. Instead of being binned into consensus sequences, reads with shared molecular identifiers were discarded. MiTCR, set to a Q25 quality threshold and the strictest error-elimination algorithm, was used for CDR3 identification, clonotype clustering and error correction. A nonparametric unseen species model with Euler transformation was used to estimate lower-bound total TCR beta diversity. The public reads were reprocessed in TCRdb via fastp at Q25 and MiXCR, keeping in-frame beta chains. Merged by CDR3 protein, the rows form single entries marked with the most common genes and DNA. TCRdb, not the original authors, processed these V and J calls. The sample records 1.5 million to 2 million distinct CDR3 sequences, about two fifths of which are singletons. The top ten clones comprise 23% of the sample.

Notes on this clonotype: Its antigen is unknown. There are no base qualities to consult, and no much larger clone falls within one base.

Donors were 39 systemically healthy Caucasian individuals from Russia aged roughly 6 to 90 years. Each donor gave ten milliliters of peripheral blood, collected into EDTA-treated Vacutainer tubes. Ficoll-Paque density-gradient centrifugation was used to isolate PBMCs, with at least 7 million per sample. Total RNA was extracted from PBMCs with Trizol reagent, with at least 6 micrograms obtained per sample. For every donor, flow cytometry on a PBMC aliquot measured the percentage of naive CD45RAhigh/CD27high T cells. This receptor was obtained from a human donor in good health. Sequenced material: blood.

For the CDR3, the sequence is CASSYSGTGENEQFF. The nucleotide sequence reads TGTGCCAGCAGTTACTCGGGGACAGGGGAGAATGAGCAGTTCTTC. The chain couples TRBV6-2 or TRBV6-3 to TRBJ2-1, and 10 bases in between align with TRBD1. The CDR3 covers 15 residues, taking in both the cysteine and the phenylalanine. Just the 45-base CDR3 DNA is kept, in frame starting at base 1. V has 0 bases trimmed and J has 7 bases trimmed; junction bases matching no gene number 3. As encoded in the germline V gene, CDR1 is MNHEY while CDR2 is SVGEGT.